These T cell receptor beta chains were read from a single sample in a study of metastatic and nonmetastatic thyroid tumors. TCRdb re-called the PCR reads via MiXCR. The sample has about 39,000 clones; 15% to 20% are singletons. Sequencing was done on a sample of blood. The receptors come from a female donor with papillary thyroid cancer or a benign thyroid nodule (not recorded which). Some clones in this sample may be carry-over from other donors' samples. CDR3s include the opening cysteine and the closing phenylalanine or tryptophan. D genes are given only for firm matches. A row's size may be missing; if present it is once, few, many or a size class.

CDR3 protein: CASSVDSFNPPLHF; CDR3 DNA: TGTGCCAGCAGTGTGGACAGCTTTAATCCACCCCTCCACTTT; CDR3 length: 14; D gene: NA; clone size: few; J gene: TRBJ1-6; V gene: TRBV6-1
CDR3 protein: CASSLYRAGEQYF; CDR3 DNA: TGTGCCAGCAGCTTGTACAGAGCCGGAGAGCAGTACTTC; CDR3 length: 13; D gene: NA; clone size: NA; J gene: TRBJ2-7; V gene: TRBV3-1
CDR3 protein: CASSRTGPYNEQFF; CDR3 DNA: TGTGCCAGCAGCCGGACGGGTCCCTACAATGAGCAGTTCTTC; CDR3 length: 14; D gene: NA; clone size: many; J gene: TRBJ2-1; V gene: TRBV2
CDR3 protein: CSAISGTHNYSPLHF; CDR3 DNA: TGCAGTGCTATTTCCGGGACACATAACTATTCACCCCTCCACTTT; CDR3 length: 15; D gene: NA; clone size: NA; J gene: TRBJ1-6; V gene: TRBV20-1
CDR3 protein: CASSRNGQGNNEKLFF; CDR3 DNA: TGTGCCAGTAGTCGGAACGGACAGGGGAATAATGAAAAACTGTTTTTT; CDR3 length: 16; D gene: TRBD1; clone size: many; J gene: TRBJ1-4; V gene: TRBV19
CDR3 protein: CSARVWGAGANVLTF; CDR3 DNA: TGCAGTGCTAGAGTATGGGGGGCTGGGGCCAACGTCCTGACTTTC; CDR3 length: 15; D gene: NA; clone size: NA; J gene: TRBJ2-6; V gene: TRBV20-1
CDR3 protein: CASSRLAGGSAEQYF; CDR3 DNA: TGCGCCAGCAGCCGCCTAGCGGGAGGGTCCGCCGAGCAGTACTTC; CDR3 length: 15; D gene: TRBD2; clone size: many; J gene: TRBJ2-7; V gene: TRBV4-1
CDR3 protein: CATSFRLAGDTQYF; CDR3 DNA: TGTGCCACCAGTTTCCGTTTAGCCGGAGATACGCAGTATTTT; CDR3 length: 14; D gene: NA; clone size: many; J gene: TRBJ2-3; V gene: TRBV15
CDR3 protein: CAGSYPGTGCGNTIYF; CDR3 DNA: TGTGCCGGCAGTTATCCCGGGACAGGGTGTGGAAACACCATATATTTT; CDR3 length: 16; D gene: TRBD1; clone size: few; J gene: TRBJ1-3; V gene: TRBV6-1
CDR3 protein: CSAGGRQVITSYEQYF; CDR3 DNA: TGCAGTGCTGGAGGACGACAGGTGATCACTTCCTACGAGCAGTACTTC; CDR3 length: 16; D gene: NA; clone size: NA; J gene: TRBJ2-7; V gene: TRBV20-1
CDR3 protein: CASSLSGTPYEQYF; CDR3 DNA: TGTGCCAGCAGCCTCAGCGGGACCCCCTACGAGCAGTACTTC; CDR3 length: 14; D gene: TRBD2; clone size: medium-sized; J gene: TRBJ2-7; V gene: TRBV12-3/TRBV12-4
CDR3 protein: CAISNVSGFHTDTQYF; CDR3 DNA: TGTGCCATCAGTAACGTAAGTGGCTTCCACACAGATACGCAGTATTTT; CDR3 length: 16; D gene: NA; clone size: NA; J gene: TRBJ2-3; V gene: TRBV6-2/TRBV6-3
CDR3 protein: CASSLEEARGSAWYTF; CDR3 DNA: TGTGCCAGCAGCTTAGAAGAGGCCAGAGGGTCTGCTTGGTACACCTTC; CDR3 length: 16; D gene: NA; clone size: many; J gene: TRBJ1-2; V gene: TRBV11-1
CDR3 protein: CSAIGLAGGSEQYF; CDR3 DNA: TGCAGTGCTATAGGGCTAGCGGGAGGTTCGGAGCAGTACTTC; CDR3 length: 14; D gene: TRBD2; clone size: many; J gene: TRBJ2-7; V gene: TRBV20-1
CDR3 protein: CASSYEAATSYEQYF; CDR3 DNA: TGTGCCAGCAGTTACGAGGCAGCCACTTCCTACGAGCAGTACTTC; CDR3 length: 15; D gene: NA; clone size: medium-sized; J gene: TRBJ2-7; V gene: TRBV6-2/TRBV6-3
CDR3 protein: CASSSFQGRRKPQHF; CDR3 DNA: TGTGCAAGCAGTTCTTTTCAGGGGAGGAGGAAGCCCCAGCATTTT; CDR3 length: 15; D gene: NA; clone size: few; J gene: TRBJ1-5; V gene: TRBV28
CDR3 protein: CASSSLAETGELFF; CDR3 DNA: TGTGCCAGCAGTAGTCTAGCAGAAACCGGGGAGCTGTTTTTT; CDR3 length: 14; D gene: NA; clone size: many; J gene: TRBJ2-2; V gene: TRBV6-1
CDR3 protein: CASSWGYNEQFF; CDR3 DNA: TGTGCCAGTAGTTGGGGTTACAATGAGCAGTTCTTC; CDR3 length: 12; D gene: NA; clone size: many; J gene: TRBJ2-1; V gene: TRBV19
CDR3 protein: CASSWGTGRQPQHF; CDR3 DNA: TGTGCCAGCAGTTGGGGGACAGGAAGACAGCCCCAGCATTTT; CDR3 length: 14; D gene: TRBD1; clone size: few; J gene: TRBJ1-5; V gene: TRBV28
CDR3 protein: CASSSRGYPFF; CDR3 DNA: TGTGCCAGCAGTTCAAGGGGATATCCTTTCTTT; CDR3 length: 11; D gene: NA; clone size: NA; J gene: TRBJ1-1; V gene: TRBV28
CDR3 protein: CATSDSSYNEQFF; CDR3 DNA: TGTGCCACCAGTGATTCCAGTTACAATGAGCAGTTCTTC; CDR3 length: 13; D gene: NA; clone size: NA; J gene: TRBJ2-1; V gene: TRBV24-1
CDR3 protein: CSPHLAVGSYEQYF; CDR3 DNA: TGCAGTCCCCACCTGGCGGTCGGCTCCTACGAGCAGTACTTT; CDR3 length: 14; D gene: NA; clone size: NA; J gene: TRBJ2-7; V gene: TRBV20-1
CDR3 protein: CASSPYRVPNEKLFF; CDR3 DNA: TGTGCCAGCAGCCCCTACAGGGTGCCTAATGAAAAACTGTTTTTT; CDR3 length: 15; D gene: NA; clone size: many; J gene: TRBJ1-4; V gene: TRBV7-6
CDR3 protein: CASSESGGWTEAFF; CDR3 DNA: TGTGCCAGCAGTGAATCCGGGGGATGGACTGAAGCTTTCTTT; CDR3 length: 14; D gene: NA; clone size: many; J gene: TRBJ1-1; V gene: TRBV6-1
CDR3 protein: CASSEDSVQETQYF; CDR3 DNA: TGTGCCAGCAGTGAGGACAGCGTCCAAGAGACCCAGTACTTC; CDR3 length: 14; D gene: NA; clone size: many; J gene: TRBJ2-5; V gene: TRBV12-3/TRBV12-4
CDR3 protein: CASSLEGTEAYEQYF; CDR3 DNA: TGTGCCAGCAGCTTAGAGGGGACAGAAGCCTACGAGCAGTACTTC; CDR3 length: 15; D gene: TRBD1; clone size: NA; J gene: TRBJ2-7; V gene: TRBV11-3
CDR3 protein: CASSLGGAGQPQHF; CDR3 DNA: TGTGCCAGCAGTTTGGGCGGGGCTGGTCAGCCCCAGCATTTT; CDR3 length: 14; D gene: NA; clone size: NA; J gene: TRBJ1-5; V gene: TRBV28
CDR3 protein: CASSPVDKGTQYF; CDR3 DNA: TGTGCCAGCAGCCCCGTGGACAAAGGGACCCAGTACTTC; CDR3 length: 13; D gene: NA; clone size: many; J gene: TRBJ2-5; V gene: TRBV28
CDR3 protein: CSAAGPSGVNSPLHF; CDR3 DNA: TGCAGTGCTGCCGGGCCATCGGGTGTGAATTCACCCCTCCACTTT; CDR3 length: 15; D gene: NA; clone size: NA; J gene: TRBJ1-6; V gene: TRBV20-1
CDR3 protein: CASSLKRGPNTEAFF; CDR3 DNA: TGTGCCAGCAGCTTGAAGAGGGGCCCCAACACTGAAGCTTTCTTT; CDR3 length: 15; D gene: NA; clone size: many; J gene: TRBJ1-1; V gene: TRBV5-4
CDR3 protein: CASSPRTGTGYTF; CDR3 DNA: TGCGCCAGCAGCCCCCGGACAGGGACCGGCTACACCTTC; CDR3 length: 13; D gene: TRBD1; clone size: NA; J gene: TRBJ1-2; V gene: TRBV5-1
CDR3 protein: CASSHTGGAGGNTIYF; CDR3 DNA: TGTGCCAGCAGTCACACAGGGGGCGCGGGGGGAAACACCATATATTTT; CDR3 length: 16; D gene: TRBD1; clone size: many; J gene: TRBJ1-3; V gene: TRBV6-1
CDR3 protein: CSGSDRRAGGTDTQYF; CDR3 DNA: TGCAGTGGTAGCGACCGGCGAGCGGGAGGGACAGATACGCAGTATTTT; CDR3 length: 16; D gene: TRBD2; clone size: many; J gene: TRBJ2-3; V gene: TRBV20-1
CDR3 protein: CASSIRTSGTSTDTQYF; CDR3 DNA: TGTGCCAGTAGTATCCGGACTAGCGGGACTAGCACAGATACGCAGTATTTT; CDR3 length: 17; D gene: TRBD2; clone size: many; J gene: TRBJ2-3; V gene: TRBV19
CDR3 protein: CAGGIGSGELFF; CDR3 DNA: TGTGCCGGGGGGATTGGATCCGGGGAGCTGTTTTTT; CDR3 length: 12; D gene: NA; clone size: NA; J gene: TRBJ2-2; V gene: TRBV30
CDR3 protein: CASRNPLQGNSPLHF; CDR3 DNA: TGTGCCAGCAGAAATCCCCTACAGGGTAATTCACCCCTCCACTTT; CDR3 length: 15; D gene: NA; clone size: many; J gene: TRBJ1-6; V gene: TRBV7-8
CDR3 protein: CSASPADRGRNSPLHF; CDR3 DNA: TGCAGTGCTAGCCCCGCTGACAGGGGGCGGAATTCACCCCTCCACTTT; CDR3 length: 16; D gene: TRBD1; clone size: many; J gene: TRBJ1-6; V gene: TRBV20-1
CDR3 protein: CARSLGGPNTGELFF; CDR3 DNA: TGCGCCAGAAGCTTGGGGGGTCCAAACACCGGGGAACTGTTTTTT; CDR3 length: 15; D gene: NA; clone size: NA; J gene: TRBJ2-2; V gene: TRBV5-1
CDR3 protein: CASSPREGGEKLFF; CDR3 DNA: TGTGCCAGCAGTCCCCGCGAGGGAGGAGAAAAACTGTTTTTT; CDR3 length: 14; D gene: NA; clone size: many; J gene: TRBJ1-4; V gene: TRBV6-1
CDR3 protein: CASMGADTVAFF; CDR3 DNA: TGTGCCAGCATGGGTGCGGACACTGTAGCTTTCTTT; CDR3 length: 12; D gene: NA; clone size: NA; J gene: TRBJ1-1; V gene: TRBV12-3/TRBV12-4
CDR3 protein: CASGSQGSSTDTQYF; CDR3 DNA: TGCGCCAGCGGCTCTCAAGGCAGTAGCACAGATACGCAGTATTTT; CDR3 length: 15; D gene: NA; clone size: NA; J gene: TRBJ2-3; V gene: TRBV5-1
CDR3 protein: CASSVQPTGALETQYF; CDR3 DNA: TGTGCCAGCAGCGTACAACCCACGGGGGCGTTAGAGACCCAGTACTTC; CDR3 length: 16; D gene: NA; clone size: NA; J gene: TRBJ2-5; V gene: TRBV7-3
CDR3 protein: CASRPGQLDTGELFF; CDR3 DNA: TGTGCCAGCAGGCCGGGACAGCTCGACACCGGGGAGCTGTTTTTT; CDR3 length: 15; D gene: TRBD1; clone size: NA; J gene: TRBJ2-2; V gene: TRBV28
CDR3 protein: CAGTGPPPYEQYF; CDR3 DNA: TGTGCCGGGACGGGCCCACCCCCCTACGAGCAGTACTTC; CDR3 length: 13; D gene: NA; clone size: many; J gene: TRBJ2-7; V gene: TRBV30
CDR3 protein: CASSLNNRGPTEAFF; CDR3 DNA: TGTGCCAGCAGCTTGAACAACAGGGGGCCCACTGAAGCTTTCTTT; CDR3 length: 15; D gene: TRBD1; clone size: many; J gene: TRBJ1-1; V gene: TRBV5-4
CDR3 protein: CAVTSANTGELFF; CDR3 DNA: TGTGCCGTGACTAGCGCGAACACCGGGGAGCTGTTTTTT; CDR3 length: 13; D gene: TRBD2; clone size: many; J gene: TRBJ2-2; V gene: TRBV27
CDR3 protein: CASSFRLAGGSTDTQYF; CDR3 DNA: TGTGCCAGCAGTTTTCGGCTAGCGGGGGGTAGCACAGATACGCAGTATTTT; CDR3 length: 17; D gene: TRBD2; clone size: many; J gene: TRBJ2-3; V gene: TRBV27
CDR3 protein: CSAEDSGSKNIQYF; CDR3 DNA: TGCAGTGCTGAAGATAGCGGATCCAAAAACATTCAGTACTTC; CDR3 length: 14; D gene: NA; clone size: many; J gene: TRBJ2-4; V gene: TRBV20-1
CDR3 protein: CSAIAGTSGLTVQYF; CDR3 DNA: TGCAGTGCTATAGCCGGGACTAGCGGGTTGACCGTGCAGTACTTC; CDR3 length: 15; D gene: TRBD2; clone size: few; J gene: TRBJ2-7; V gene: TRBV20-1
CDR3 protein: CSARYLSLATNEKLFF; CDR3 DNA: TGCAGTGCTAGATATCTGTCGCTTGCAACTAATGAAAAACTGTTTTTT; CDR3 length: 16; D gene: NA; clone size: NA; J gene: TRBJ1-4; V gene: TRBV20-1
CDR3 protein: CASRRFRGEIAGELFF; CDR3 DNA: TGTGCCAGTAGAAGATTTCGGGGGGAAATAGCCGGGGAGCTGTTTTTT; CDR3 length: 16; D gene: TRBD2; clone size: NA; J gene: TRBJ2-2; V gene: TRBV19
CDR3 protein: CASRYPGGGGDTQYF; CDR3 DNA: TGTGCCAGCAGGTACCCGGGCGGAGGCGGAGATACGCAGTATTTT; CDR3 length: 15; D gene: NA; clone size: few; J gene: TRBJ2-3; V gene: TRBV2